This T cell receptor beta chain was observed in a study of CD8 T cells in ankylosing spondylitis. This clonotype was counted between two and nine times. Each CDR3 protein is one row after TCRdb ran MiXCR on the 5' RACE reads. This sample has roughly 180,000 distinct CDR3 sequences, with 9.8% found just once. With 4 bases removed from V and 2 bases from J, the gap between germline ends came to 11 bases. Germline V gene sequence: CDR1 MNHEY, CDR2 SVGAGI. The CDR3 spans 14 residues. The receptor's source is a female donor with ankylosing spondylitis or in good health (not recorded which). The chain has TRBV6-5 and TRBJ2-5; possibly TRBD2 for D (5 bases). Material: blood, either unsorted or a sorted T cell fraction (not recorded which). CDR3 sequence: CASSSPSQQETQYF. Written as DNA, the CDR3 is TGTGCCAGCAGTTCTCCTAGCCAACAAGAGACCCAGTACTTC.